These 23 T cell receptor beta chains were all obtained from the same sample, sequenced in a study of monozygotic twins with inflammatory bowel disease. Reanalyzing the 5' RACE reads, TCRdb keeps one entry per CDR3 protein, without DNA. This sample contains 150,000 to 200,000 distinct CDR3 sequences. The sample consisted of blood. The receptors here all came from a human donor with ulcerative colitis or Crohn's disease, or a healthy co-twin of an affected twin (not recorded which).

The chain recombines TRBV11-2 with TRBJ2-2; TCRdb names TRBD2, which stays unverified in the absence of DNA. Per germline, CDR1 SGHAT and CDR2 FQNNGV. The CDR3 contains 16 residues. The CDR3 sequence is CASSLVAGFNTGELFF.

The CDR3 protein is CASTLEKSYNSPLHF. V and J are TRBV27 and TRBJ1-6. This CDR3 has 15 amino acids. The germline CDR1 and CDR2 sequences are MNHEY and SMNVEV (reference sequence).

V and J are TRBV24-1 and TRBJ2-1; lacking DNA, the TRBD2 call made by TCRdb goes unchecked. The germline V gene encodes CDR1 KGHDR and CDR2 SFDVKD. The CDR3 loop spans 17 amino acids. The CDR3 spells CATSDLTGTRGYNEQFF.

The chain joins TRBV9 to TRBJ2-2; with no DNA, the TCRdb D assignment of TRBD2 cannot be verified. The CDR3 contains 14 residues. From germline, CDR1 is SGDLS and CDR2 YYNGEE. The CDR3 is CASSVGLAGGELFF.

This sequence joins TRBV5-1 and TRBJ2-1. The CDR3 sequence is 14 residues long. Looked up from germline, CDR1 is SGHRS and CDR2 is YFSETQ. CDR3: CASSLKGPDNEQFF.

V and J are TRBV7-6 and TRBJ2-7; TCRdb indicates TRBD1, and absent DNA this call remains unverified. Germline lookup yields CDR1 SGHVS and CDR2 FNYEAQ. The CDR3 has 14 residues. CDR3 loop: CASSLGQGVDEQYF.

The chain recombines TRBV5-1 with TRBJ2-5. This CDR3 region has 15 residues. Per the germline V gene, CDR1 is SGHRS and CDR2 is YFSETQ. This chain's CDR3 is CASSLAASGQETQYF.

J is TRBJ2-1 and V is TRBV5-4; no DNA is available, so the TRBD2 call from TCRdb remains unchecked. Germline V CDR1 and CDR2: SGHNT, YYREEE (reference sequence). The CDR3 consists of 15 residues. The chain's CDR3 is CASSLRLAEYNEQFF. Filled out from reference TRBV5-4 and TRBJ2-1, the complete variable domain reads ETGVTQSPTHLIKTRGQQVTLRCSSQSGHNTVSWYQQALGQGPQFIFQYYREEENGRGNFPPRFSGLQFPNYSSELNVNALELDDSALYLCASSLRLAEYNEQFFGPGTRLTVL.

V gene TRBV6-1 combines with J gene TRBJ2-3; the D call from TCRdb, TRBD1, cannot be confirmed without DNA. Germline lookup yields CDR1 MNHNS and CDR2 SASEGT. The CDR3 totals 15 residues. The CDR3 spells CASRSGTGISDTQYF.

V and J are TRBV5-1 and TRBJ2-3. This CDR3 spans 16 amino acids. Germline V gene sequence: CDR1 SGHRS, CDR2 YFSETQ. CDR3 residues: CASSLVPGESTDTQYF.

V and J are TRBV7-6 and TRBJ1-4; the TCRdb D gene call, TRBD1, has no DNA to confirm it. Per the germline V gene, CDR1 is SGHVS and CDR2 is FNYEAQ. The CDR3 length is 15 residues. CDR3 protein: CASTPNEFPNEKLFF.

V gene TRBV14 combines with J gene TRBJ2-1; the TRBD2 assignment by TCRdb is unverifiable without DNA. Germline CDR1 and CDR2: SGHDN and FVKESK. The CDR3 is made up of 20 amino acids. The CDR3 sequence is CASSQSSWAGGPWATNEQFF.

J is TRBJ2-1 and V is TRBV7-9; checking the TCRdb D call of TRBD1 is not possible without DNA. The germline CDR1 and CDR2 sequences are SEHNR and FQNEAQ (reference sequence). The CDR3 totals 15 residues. The CDR3 reads CASSTSAGDYNEQFF.

V is TRBV5-1 and J is TRBJ1-4; TCRdb selects TRBD1, and the lack of DNA leaves this call unchecked. Germline V gene sequence: CDR1 SGHRS, CDR2 YFSETQ. CDR3 length: 16 amino acids. The CDR3 protein is CASSLVHGGGSEKLFF.

The CDR3 sequence: CASSPKAPRDEQYF. The V and J genes are TRBV5-1 and TRBJ2-7; TCRdb proposes TRBD2, but this gene call is untestable without DNA. CDR1 is SGHRS and CDR2 is YFSETQ in the germline V gene. The length of the CDR3 is 14 residues.

V gene TRBV29-1 combines with J gene TRBJ2-5; without DNA, the TCRdb call of TRBD1 cannot be checked. The length of the CDR3 is 11 residues. CDR1 and CDR2 (germline): SQVTM, ANQGSEA. The CDR3 is CSARGGETQYF.

The chain has TRBV7-8 and TRBJ1-1. Germline V gene lookup returns CDR1 SGHVS and CDR2 FQNEAQ. CDR3 length: 15 residues. CDR3 protein: CASSLGWRANTEAFF.

This rearrangement joins TRBV14 to TRBJ2-7. Per germline, CDR1 SGHDN and CDR2 FVKESK. There are 12 residues in the CDR3. This chain's CDR3 is CASSQVKSEQYF.

The CDR3 is CASNQGGRETQYF. The V call is TRBV5-8, the J call TRBJ2-5; TCRdb's D call, TRBD1, is unchecked because there is no DNA. This CDR3 has 13 amino acids. Germline assignment: CDR1 SGHTS and CDR2 YDEGEE.

The chain carries TRBV7-9 and TRBJ1-3. CDR3 length: 14 residues. CDR1 is SEHNR and CDR2 is FQNEAQ in the germline V gene (reference sequence). CDR3 sequence reads: CASSLADSGNTIYF.

The chain recombines TRBV19 with TRBJ1-5. This CDR3 region has 16 residues. Germline lookup yields CDR1 LNHDA and CDR2 SQIVND (reference sequence). The CDR3 loop reads CASSIRAGMRNQPQHF.

V usage is TRBV10-3 and J usage is TRBJ2-5; checking the TCRdb D call of TRBD1 is not possible without DNA. The CDR3 totals 12 residues. Germline values: CDR1 ENHRY, CDR2 SYGVKD. The CDR3 loop is CAISEGGETQYF.

The chain's CDR3 is CASSSGTGLNTEAFF. This chain connects TRBV12-3 or TRBV12-4 to TRBJ1-1; checking the TCRdb D call of TRBD1 is not possible without DNA. This CDR3 contains 15 residues.